This TCR beta chain was sequenced in a study of T cells after posttransplantation cyclophosphamide. Profiling relied on immunoSEQ multiplex PCR, and the TCRdb table lists in-frame clones only, not all of them. The data contain approximately 30,000 clones, roughly 89% of them seen just once; the ten biggest clones take up about 16%. Germline lookup yields CDR1 SGHTA and CDR2 FQGTGA. The CDR3 is 17 residues long. Regarding the study as a whole: TRB overlap between skin or GI tissue T cells and blood was limited.

On this clone itself: Its matching antigen is unknown. An end of the junction differs from the germline gene, which may be a read error.

Sequencing was performed on PBMCs. This TCR was sampled from a middle-aged woman with a blood cancer, CMV-positive, and with a related stem cell donor. The chain recombines TRBV7-3 with TRBJ2-2; the match to TRBD1 covers 10 bases. The CDR3 loop reads CASSYRGTGAKTGELFF. As DNA, the CDR3 is TGTGCCAGCAGCTATAGGGGGACAGGGGCGAAGACCGGGGAGCTGTTTTTT.